This T cell receptor beta chain was obtained from a study of blood T cell repertoires in COVID-19. In the original analysis: It was from reference gene primer amplification that nucleated cell counts were estimated. TCRdb's table, derived via immunoSEQ multiplex PCR, lists solely in-frame clones and lacks some. V, J and clone size are taken as reported in that table, and D and trimming were inferred from the DNA itself. This sample has around 140,000 clones, with 80% to 85% found just once. Germline-derived CDR1 and CDR2 are ENHRY and SYGVKD. Trimming removed 5 bases from V and 5 bases from J; junction bases left unmatched: 2. This CDR3 contains 15 residues.

This clonotype was obtained from an older woman with active or convalescent COVID-19. J is TRBJ2-3 and V is TRBV10-3, with 15 bases identical to TRBD2. The sample taken for sequencing was peripheral blood. The DNA of the CDR3 is TGTGCCATCAGTCTGGGACTAGCGGGGGGAGATACGCAGTATTTT. Translating gives CAISLGLAGGDTQYF.